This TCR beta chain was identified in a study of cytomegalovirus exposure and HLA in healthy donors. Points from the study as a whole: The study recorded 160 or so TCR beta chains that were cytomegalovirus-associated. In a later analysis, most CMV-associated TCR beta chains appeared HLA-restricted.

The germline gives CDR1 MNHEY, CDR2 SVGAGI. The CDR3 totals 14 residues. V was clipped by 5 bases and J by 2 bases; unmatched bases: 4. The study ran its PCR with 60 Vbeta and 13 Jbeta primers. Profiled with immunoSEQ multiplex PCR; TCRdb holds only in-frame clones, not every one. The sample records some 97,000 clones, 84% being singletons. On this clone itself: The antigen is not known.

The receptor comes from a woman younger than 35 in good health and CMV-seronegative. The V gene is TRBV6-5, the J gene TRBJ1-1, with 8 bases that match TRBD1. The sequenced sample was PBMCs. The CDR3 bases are TGTGCCAGCAGTGCCGGACAGGGAAACACTGAAGCTTTCTTT. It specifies CASSAGQGNTEAFF.